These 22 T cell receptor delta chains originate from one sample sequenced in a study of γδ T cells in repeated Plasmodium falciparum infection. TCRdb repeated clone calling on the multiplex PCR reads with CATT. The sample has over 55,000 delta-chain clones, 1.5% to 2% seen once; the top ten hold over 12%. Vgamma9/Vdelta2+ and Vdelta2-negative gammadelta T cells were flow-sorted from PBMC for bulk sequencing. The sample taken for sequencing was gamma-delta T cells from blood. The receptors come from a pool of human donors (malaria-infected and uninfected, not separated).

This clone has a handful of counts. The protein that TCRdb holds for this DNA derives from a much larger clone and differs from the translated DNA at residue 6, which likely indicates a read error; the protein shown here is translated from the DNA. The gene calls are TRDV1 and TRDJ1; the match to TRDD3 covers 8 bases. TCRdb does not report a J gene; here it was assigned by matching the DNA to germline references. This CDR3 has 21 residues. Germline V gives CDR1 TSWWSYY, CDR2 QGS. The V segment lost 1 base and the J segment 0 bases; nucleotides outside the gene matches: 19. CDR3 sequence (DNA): TGTGCTCTTGGGGAACCCAAGCCCCACGGCGGGGATACAAGGTACACCGATAAACTCATCTTT. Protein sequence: CALGEPKPHGGDTRYTDKLIF.

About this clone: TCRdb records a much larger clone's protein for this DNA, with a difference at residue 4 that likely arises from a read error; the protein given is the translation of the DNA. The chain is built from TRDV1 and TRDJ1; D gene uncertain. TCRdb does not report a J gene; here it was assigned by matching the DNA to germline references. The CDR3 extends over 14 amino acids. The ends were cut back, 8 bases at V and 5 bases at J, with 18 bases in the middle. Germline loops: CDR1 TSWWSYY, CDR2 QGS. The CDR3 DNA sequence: TGTGCTCTTAGGGTCCCAAATGTGCCGGATAAACTCATCTTT. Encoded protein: CALRVPNVPDKLIF.

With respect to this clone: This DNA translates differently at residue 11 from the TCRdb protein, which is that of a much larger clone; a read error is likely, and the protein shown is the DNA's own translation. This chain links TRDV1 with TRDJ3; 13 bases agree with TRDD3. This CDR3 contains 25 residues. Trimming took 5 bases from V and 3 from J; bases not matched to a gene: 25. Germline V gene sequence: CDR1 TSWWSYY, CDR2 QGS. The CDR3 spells CALGRKAFLHLYWGIRDWDTRQMFF. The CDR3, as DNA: TGTGCTCTTGGGCGTAAGGCCTTCCTACACCTTTACTGGGGGATACGGGACTGGGACACCCGACAGATGTTTTTC.

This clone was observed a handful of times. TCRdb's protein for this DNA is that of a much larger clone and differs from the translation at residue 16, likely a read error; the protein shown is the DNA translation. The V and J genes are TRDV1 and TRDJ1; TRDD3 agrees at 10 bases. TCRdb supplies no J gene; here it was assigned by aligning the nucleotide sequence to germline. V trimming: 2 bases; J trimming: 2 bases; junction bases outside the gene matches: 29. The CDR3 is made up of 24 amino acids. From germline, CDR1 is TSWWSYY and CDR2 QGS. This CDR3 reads CALGETGLRHLGGYRSWGTDKLIF. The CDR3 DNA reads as TGTGCTCTTGGGGAAACAGGCCTTCGACACCTTGGGGGATACCGAAGTTGGGGTACCGATAAACTCATCTTT.

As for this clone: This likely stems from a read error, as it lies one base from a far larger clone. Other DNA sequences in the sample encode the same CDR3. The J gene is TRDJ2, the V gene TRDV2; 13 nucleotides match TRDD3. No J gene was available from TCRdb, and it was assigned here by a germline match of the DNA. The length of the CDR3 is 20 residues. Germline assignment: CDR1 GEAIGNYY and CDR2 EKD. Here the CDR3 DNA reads TGTGCCTGTGACGCTGTACTGGGGGATACGAAGACCACTTTGACAGCGCAACTCTTCTTT. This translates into CACDAVLGDTKTTLTAQLFF.

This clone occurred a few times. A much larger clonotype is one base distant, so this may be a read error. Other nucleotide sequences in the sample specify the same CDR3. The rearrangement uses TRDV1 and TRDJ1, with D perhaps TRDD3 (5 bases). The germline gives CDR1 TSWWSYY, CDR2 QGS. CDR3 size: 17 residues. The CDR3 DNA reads TGCGCTCTTGGGGACGCGAGTAAACCACGAAACACCGATAAACTCATCTTT. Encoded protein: CALGDASKPRNTDKLIF.

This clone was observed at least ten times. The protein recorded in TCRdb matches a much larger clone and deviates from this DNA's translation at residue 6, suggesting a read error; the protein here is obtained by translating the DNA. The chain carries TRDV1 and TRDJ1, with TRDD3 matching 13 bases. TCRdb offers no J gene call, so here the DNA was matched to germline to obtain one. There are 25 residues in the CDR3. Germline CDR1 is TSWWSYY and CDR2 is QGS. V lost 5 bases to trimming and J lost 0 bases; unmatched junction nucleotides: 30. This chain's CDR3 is CALGSPPRGLTGGYAFPPYTDKLIF. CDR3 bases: TGTGCTCTTGGGAGCCCTCCGCGAGGCCTTACTGGGGGATACGCGTTTCCCCCGTACACCGATAAACTCATCTTT.

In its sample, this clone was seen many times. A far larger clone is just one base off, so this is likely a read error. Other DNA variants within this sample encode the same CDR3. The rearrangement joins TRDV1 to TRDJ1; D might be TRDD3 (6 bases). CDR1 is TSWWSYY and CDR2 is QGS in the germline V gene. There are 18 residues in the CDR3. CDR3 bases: TGTGCTCTTGGGAAAATAAGTGGGGGGTGGCGGTACACTGATAAACTCATCTTT. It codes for CALGKISGGWRYTDKLIF.

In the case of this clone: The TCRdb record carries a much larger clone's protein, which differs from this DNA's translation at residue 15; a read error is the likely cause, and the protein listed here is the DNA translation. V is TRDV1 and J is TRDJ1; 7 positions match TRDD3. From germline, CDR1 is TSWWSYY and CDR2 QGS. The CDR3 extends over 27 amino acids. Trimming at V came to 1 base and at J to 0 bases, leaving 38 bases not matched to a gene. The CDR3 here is CALGEPYLPRCYSGTCTGDTNTDKLIF. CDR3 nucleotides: TGTGCTCTTGGGGAACCTTACCTCCCTCGTTGCTACAGCGGGACCTGTACTGGGGACACTAACACCGATAAACTCATCTTT.

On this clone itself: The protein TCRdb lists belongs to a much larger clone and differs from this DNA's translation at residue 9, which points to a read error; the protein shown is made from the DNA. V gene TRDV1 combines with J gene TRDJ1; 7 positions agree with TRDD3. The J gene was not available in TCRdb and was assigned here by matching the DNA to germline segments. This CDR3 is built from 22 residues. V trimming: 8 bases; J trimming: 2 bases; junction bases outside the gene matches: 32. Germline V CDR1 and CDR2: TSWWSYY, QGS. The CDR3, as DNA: TGTGCTCTTTGGGGTGACCGCATATCCTGTACTGGGGATGGGGGGCGTACCGATAAACTCATCTTT. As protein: CALWGDRISCTGDGGRTDKLIF.

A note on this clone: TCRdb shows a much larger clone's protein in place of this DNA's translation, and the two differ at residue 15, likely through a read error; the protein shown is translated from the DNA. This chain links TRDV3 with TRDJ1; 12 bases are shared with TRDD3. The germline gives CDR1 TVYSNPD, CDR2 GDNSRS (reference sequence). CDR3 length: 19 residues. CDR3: CASPTFSGGYASATGKLIF. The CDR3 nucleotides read TGTGCCTCTCCTACGTTCTCTGGGGGATACGCGTCGGCCACCGGTAAACTCATCTTT.

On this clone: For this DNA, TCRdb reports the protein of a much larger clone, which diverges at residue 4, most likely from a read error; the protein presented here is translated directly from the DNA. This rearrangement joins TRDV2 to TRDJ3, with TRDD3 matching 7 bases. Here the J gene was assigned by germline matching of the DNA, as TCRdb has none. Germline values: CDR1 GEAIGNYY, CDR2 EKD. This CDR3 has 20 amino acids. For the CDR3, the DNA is TGTGCCTGTGGCACCGGTACTGGGGACTTGAGCTCCTGGGACACCCGACAGATGTTTTTC. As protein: CACGTGTGDLSSWDTRQMFF.

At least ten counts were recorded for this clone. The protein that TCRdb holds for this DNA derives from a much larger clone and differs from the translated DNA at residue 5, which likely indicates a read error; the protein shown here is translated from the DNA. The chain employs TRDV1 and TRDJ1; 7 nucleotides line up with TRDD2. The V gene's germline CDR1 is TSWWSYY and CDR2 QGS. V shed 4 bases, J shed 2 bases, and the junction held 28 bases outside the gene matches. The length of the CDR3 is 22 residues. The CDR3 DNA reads TGTGCTCTTGGGGGATCCTCTTCCTATCGATCGCTTATGGGTCCCCCTACCGATAAACTCATCTTT. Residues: CALGGSSSYRSLMGPPTDKLIF.

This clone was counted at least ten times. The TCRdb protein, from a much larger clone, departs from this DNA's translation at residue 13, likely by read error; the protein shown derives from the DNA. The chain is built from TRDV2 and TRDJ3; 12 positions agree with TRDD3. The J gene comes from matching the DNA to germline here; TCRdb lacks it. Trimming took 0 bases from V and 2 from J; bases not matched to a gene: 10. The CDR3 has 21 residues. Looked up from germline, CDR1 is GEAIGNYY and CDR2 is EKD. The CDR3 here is CACDTLLGDTHSPWDTRQMFF. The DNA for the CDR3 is TGTGCCTGTGACACCTTACTGGGGGATACCCATTCCCCCTGGGACACCCGACAGATGTTTTTC.

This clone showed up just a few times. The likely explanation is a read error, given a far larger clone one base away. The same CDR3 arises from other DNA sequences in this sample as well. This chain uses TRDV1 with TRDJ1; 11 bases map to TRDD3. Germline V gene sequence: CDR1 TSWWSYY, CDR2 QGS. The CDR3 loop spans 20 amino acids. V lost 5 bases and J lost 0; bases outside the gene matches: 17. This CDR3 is CALGHPTAPYWGINTDKLIF. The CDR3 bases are TGTGCTCTTGGGCATCCTACGGCCCCCTACTGGGGGATAAACACCGATAAACTCATCTTT.

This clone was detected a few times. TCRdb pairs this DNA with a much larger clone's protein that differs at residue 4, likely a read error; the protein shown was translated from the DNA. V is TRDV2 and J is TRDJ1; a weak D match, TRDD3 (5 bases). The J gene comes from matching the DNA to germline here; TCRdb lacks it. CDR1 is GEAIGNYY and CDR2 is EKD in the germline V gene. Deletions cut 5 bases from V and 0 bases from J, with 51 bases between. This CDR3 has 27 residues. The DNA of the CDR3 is TGTGCCTGTGGCACATCTCTCCTGAGAATGGGATCACAGGAGGACCCAAAACCGACTCTCTACACCGATAAACTCATCTTT. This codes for CACGTSLLRMGSQEDPKPTLYTDKLIF.

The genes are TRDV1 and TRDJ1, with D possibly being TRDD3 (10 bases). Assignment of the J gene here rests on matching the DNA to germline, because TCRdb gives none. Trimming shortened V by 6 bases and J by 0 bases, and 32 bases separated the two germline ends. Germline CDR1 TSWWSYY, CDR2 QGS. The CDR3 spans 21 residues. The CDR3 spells CALGRPSYQSTGGFNTDKLIF. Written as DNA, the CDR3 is TGTGCTCTTGGCCGGCCTTCCTACCAGAGTACTGGGGGATTCAACACCGATAAACTCATCTTT.

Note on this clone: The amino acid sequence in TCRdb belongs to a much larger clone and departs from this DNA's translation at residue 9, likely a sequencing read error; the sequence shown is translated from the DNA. CDR3: CALGGLTGGPGDKLIF. The CDR3 bases are TGTGCTCTTGGGGGACTTACTGGGGGCCCTGGGGATAAACTCATCTTT. V usage is TRDV1 and J usage is TRDJ1; 8 nucleotides match TRDD3. The J gene was missing in TCRdb and was found by matching the end of the DNA to germline. The V and J ends lost 4 bases and 5 bases, in that order; junction bases with no gene match: 12. The germline V gene has CDR1 TSWWSYY and CDR2 QGS. The CDR3 extends over 16 amino acids.

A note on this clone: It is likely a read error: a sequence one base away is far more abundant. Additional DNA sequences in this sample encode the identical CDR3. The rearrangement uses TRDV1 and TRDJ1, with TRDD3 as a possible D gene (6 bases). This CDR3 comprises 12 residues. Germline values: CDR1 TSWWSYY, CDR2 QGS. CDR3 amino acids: CALGMGADKLIF. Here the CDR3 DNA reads TGTGCACTTGGGATGGGGGCCGATAAACTCATCTTT.

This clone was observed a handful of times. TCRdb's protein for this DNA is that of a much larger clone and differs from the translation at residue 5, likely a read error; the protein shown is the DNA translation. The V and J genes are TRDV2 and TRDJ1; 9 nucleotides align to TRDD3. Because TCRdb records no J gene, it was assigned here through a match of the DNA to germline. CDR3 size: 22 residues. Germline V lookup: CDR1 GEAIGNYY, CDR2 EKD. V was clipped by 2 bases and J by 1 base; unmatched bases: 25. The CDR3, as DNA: TGTGCCTGTGACATCATTAACCCCTCCGTACTGGGGGAAGGTCCGCTCACCGATAAACTCATCTTT. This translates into CACDIINPSVLGEGPLTDKLIF.

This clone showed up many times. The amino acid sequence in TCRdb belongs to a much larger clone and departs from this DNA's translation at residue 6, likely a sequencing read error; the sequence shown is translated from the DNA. In DNA form, the CDR3 reads TGTGCTCTTGGGGAACCAACGATGGGGGATGGGACCGATAAACTCATCTTT. As protein: CALGEPTMGDGTDKLIF. J is TRDJ1 and V is TRDV1, with 8 nucleotides matching TRDD3. J gave up 2 bases and V 1 base, and 9 bases lay outside the gene matches. The CDR3 contains 17 residues. Germline CDR1 and CDR2: TSWWSYY and QGS.

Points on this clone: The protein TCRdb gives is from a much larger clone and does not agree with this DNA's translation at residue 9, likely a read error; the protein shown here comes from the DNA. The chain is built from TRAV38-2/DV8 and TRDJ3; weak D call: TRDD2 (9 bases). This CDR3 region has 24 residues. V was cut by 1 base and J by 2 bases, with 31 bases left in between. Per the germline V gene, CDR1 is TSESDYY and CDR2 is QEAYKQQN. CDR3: CAYRSWYRLPTGGQSPWDTRQMFF. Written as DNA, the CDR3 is TGTGCTTATAGGAGCTGGTACCGCCTTCCTACTGGGGGCCAGAGCCCCTGGGACACCCGACAGATGTTTTTC.